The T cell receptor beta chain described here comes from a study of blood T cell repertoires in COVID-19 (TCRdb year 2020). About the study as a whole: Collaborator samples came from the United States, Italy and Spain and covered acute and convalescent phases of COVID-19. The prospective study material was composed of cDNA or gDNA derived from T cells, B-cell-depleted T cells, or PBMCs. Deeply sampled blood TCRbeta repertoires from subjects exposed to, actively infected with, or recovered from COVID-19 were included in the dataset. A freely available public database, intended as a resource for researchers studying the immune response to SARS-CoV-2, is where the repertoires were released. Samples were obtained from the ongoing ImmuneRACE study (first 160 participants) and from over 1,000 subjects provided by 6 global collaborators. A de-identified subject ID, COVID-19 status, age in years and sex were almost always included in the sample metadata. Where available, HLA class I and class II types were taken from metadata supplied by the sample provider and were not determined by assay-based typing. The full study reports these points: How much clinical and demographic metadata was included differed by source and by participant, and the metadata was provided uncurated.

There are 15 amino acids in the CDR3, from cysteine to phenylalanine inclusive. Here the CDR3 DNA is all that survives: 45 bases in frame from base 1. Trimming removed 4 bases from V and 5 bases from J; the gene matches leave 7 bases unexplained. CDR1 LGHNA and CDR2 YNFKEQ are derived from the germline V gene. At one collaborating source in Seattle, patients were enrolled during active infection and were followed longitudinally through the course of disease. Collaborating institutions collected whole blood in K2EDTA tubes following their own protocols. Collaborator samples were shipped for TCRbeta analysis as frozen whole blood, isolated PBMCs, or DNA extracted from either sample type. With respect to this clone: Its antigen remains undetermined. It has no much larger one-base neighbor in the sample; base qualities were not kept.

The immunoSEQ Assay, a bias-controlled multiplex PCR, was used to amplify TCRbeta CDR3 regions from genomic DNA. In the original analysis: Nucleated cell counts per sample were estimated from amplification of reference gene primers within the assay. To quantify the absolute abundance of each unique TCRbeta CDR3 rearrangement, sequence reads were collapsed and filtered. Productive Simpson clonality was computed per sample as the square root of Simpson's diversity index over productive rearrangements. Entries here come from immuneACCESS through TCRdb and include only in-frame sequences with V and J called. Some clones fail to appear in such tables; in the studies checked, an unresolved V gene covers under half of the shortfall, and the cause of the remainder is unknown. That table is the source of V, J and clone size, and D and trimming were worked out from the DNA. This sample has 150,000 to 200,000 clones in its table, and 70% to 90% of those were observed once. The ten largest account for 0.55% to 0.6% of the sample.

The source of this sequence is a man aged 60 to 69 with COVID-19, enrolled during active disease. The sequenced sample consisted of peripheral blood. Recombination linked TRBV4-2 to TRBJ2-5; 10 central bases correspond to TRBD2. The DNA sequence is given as TGTGCCAGCAGCCGAAGCGGGGGGGCATTCGAGACCCAGTACTTC. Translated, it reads CASSRSGGAFETQYF.